Each of the 29 T cell receptor beta chains below was sequenced from the same sample in a study of blood T cell repertoires in COVID-19. Assay: immunoSEQ multiplex PCR; the TCRdb copy retains only in-frame clones and omits some. The data show roughly 270,000 clones, around 85% seen once. Sequencing was performed on peripheral blood. These receptors were taken from a man aged 45 to 65 with active or convalescent COVID-19.

The chain has TRBV6-5 and TRBJ1-6; 7 bases are shared with TRBD1. The CDR3 consists of 14 residues. Germline CDR1 and CDR2: MNHEY and SVGAGI. V shed 5 bases and J 6 bases; nucleotides not matched to a gene: 4. The CDR3 loop is CASSPGTANSPLHF. The CDR3 DNA reads as TGTGCCAGCAGTCCCGGGACAGCTAATTCACCCCTCCACTTT.

Concerning this clone itself: One end of the junction is discordant with germline, which a read error may explain. The rearrangement uses TRBV11-2 and TRBJ1-4; D may be TRBD1 (6 bases). This CDR3 contains 14 residues. Per the germline V gene, CDR1 is SGHAT and CDR2 is FQNNGV. This CDR3 reads CASSLVGDSRDTVF. As DNA, the CDR3 is TGTGCCAGCAGCTTAGTCGGGGATAGCCGGGACACGGTTTTT.

The chain combines TRBV6-1 with TRBJ1-5; possibly TRBD1 for D (6 bases). Germline V lookup: CDR1 MNHNS, CDR2 SASEGT. The CDR3 length is 14 residues. With 2 bases removed from V and 11 bases from J, the gap between germline ends came to 16 bases. The DNA of the CDR3 is TGTGCCAGCAGTGAAAGTGGGGGCCTCGGGGCCCAGCATTTT. This codes for CASSESGGLGAQHF.

The V gene is TRBV29-1, the J gene TRBJ2-1; the D is unclear. Trimming pared 4 bases from V and 9 bases from J, leaving 7 bases between. Looked up from germline, CDR1 is SQVTM and CDR2 is ANQGSEA. The CDR3 sequence is 10 residues long. As DNA, the CDR3 is TGCAGCGTTGCTTCTCCTGAGCAGTTCTTC. Amino acid sequence: CSVASPEQFF.

The chain has TRBV7-9 and TRBJ1-5; TRBD1 matches 9 bases. The CDR3 sequence is 14 residues long. CDR1 and CDR2 from the germline V gene are SEHNR and FQNEAQ (reference sequence). The J segment lost 4 bases and the V segment lost 5 bases, leaving 3 bases of the junction unmatched. CDR3 region: CASSVGQGNQPQHF. The CDR3 coding sequence is TGTGCCAGCAGCGTAGGACAGGGGAATCAGCCCCAGCATTTT.

A single count supports this clone. The J gene is TRBJ2-1, the V gene TRBV28, with D perhaps matching TRBD2 (5 bases). Trimming stripped 5 bases from V and 6 bases from J, with 14 bases between. This CDR3 is built from 14 residues. Germline lookup yields CDR1 MDHEN and CDR2 SYDVKM. This chain's CDR3 is CASSLGLPPNEQFF. In DNA, the CDR3 is TGTGCCAGCAGTCTCGGACTGCCCCCCAATGAGCAGTTCTTC.

The chain carries TRBV5-6 and TRBJ2-3, with TRBD2 matching 10 bases. V was pared by 1 base and J by 2 bases, with 4 bases of the junction left unmatched. Germline assignment: CDR1 SGHDT and CDR2 YYEEEE. The CDR3 runs 16 residues. The CDR3 sequence is CASSLRLAGVTDTQYF. DNA of the CDR3: TGTGCCAGCAGCTTGCGACTAGCGGGCGTCACAGATACGCAGTATTTT.

This clone was detected many times. This chain uses TRBV19 with TRBJ1-2, with D maybe TRBD1 (5 bases). V lost 5 bases to trimming and J lost 1 base, with 8 bases between them. Germline CDR1 LNHDA, CDR2 SQIVND (reference sequence). The CDR3 is 13 amino acids. The CDR3 coding sequence is TGTGCCAGTAGTCCGGGGGTTAACTATGGCTACACCTTC. Encoded protein: CASSPGVNYGYTF.

In this sample, this clone turned up once. This sequence joins TRBV27 and TRBJ2-1, with unresolved D. CDR1 is MNHEY, CDR2 SMNVEV, per germline (reference sequence). V was trimmed by 0 bases and J by 7 bases, leaving 13 bases between them. This CDR3 has 15 residues. CDR3 nucleotides: TGTGCCAGCAGTTTATCGAGGATTGTTGGGAATGAGCAGTTCTTC. Translation: CASSLSRIVGNEQFF.

The chain employs TRBV10-3 and TRBJ1-2, with a weak D call TRBD1 (5 bases). Germline CDR1 and CDR2: ENHRY and SYGVKD. V was shortened by 4 bases and J by 4 bases, with 22 bases between the two germline ends. This CDR3 region has 17 residues. In nucleotides, the CDR3 is TGTGCCATCAGTGCCCGACAGATTATCCCCTCATCCTATGGCTACACCTTC. Its protein product is CAISARQIIPSSYGYTF.

The genes are TRBV7-6 and TRBJ1-4; 8 bases match TRBD1. Trimming removed 4 bases from V and 8 bases from J; junction bases left unmatched: 9. The CDR3 loop spans 15 amino acids. In germline, CDR1 is SGHVS, CDR2 FNYEAQ. The CDR3 protein is CASSSWTGTKEKLFF. The CDR3 nucleotides read TGTGCCAGCAGCTCTTGGACAGGGACGAAGGAAAAACTGTTTTTT.

The CDR3 loop reads CASSLAGQGGNIQYF. The CDR3 DNA follows: TGTGCCAGCAGCTTGGCCGGACAGGGGGGAAACATTCAGTACTTC. V is TRBV5-4 and J is TRBJ2-4; TRBD1 matches at 10 bases. Per germline, CDR1 SGHNT and CDR2 YYREEE (reference sequence). The CDR3 has 15 amino acids. V lost 0 bases and J lost 6; bases outside the gene matches: 3. Supplemented by reference TRBV5-4 and TRBJ2-4, the full variable domain reads ETGVTQSPTHLIKTRGQQVTLRCSSQSGHNTVSWYQQALGQGPQFIFQYYREEENGRGNFPPRFSGLQFPNYSSELNVNALELDDSALYLCASSLAGQGGNIQYFGAGTRLSVL.

V gene TRBV2 combines with J gene TRBJ1-2; TRBD1 aligns across 10 bases. J lost 4 bases, V lost 8 bases, and 7 bases had no gene match. Germline loops: CDR1 SNHLY, CDR2 FYNNEI. CDR3 size: 14 residues. CDR3 residues: CASRDRGFLYGYTF. In nucleotides, the CDR3 is TGTGCCAGCCGGGACAGGGGATTTCTCTATGGCTACACCTTC.

The V call is TRBV7-3, the J call TRBJ2-5; 8 bases are a match to TRBD1. The J segment lost 5 bases and the V segment lost 5 bases, leaving 10 bases of the junction unmatched. The length of the CDR3 is 15 residues. CDR1 is SGHTA and CDR2 is FQGTGA in the germline V gene. CDR3 amino acids: CASSQGTGAGETQYF. CDR3 nucleotides: TGTGCCAGCAGCCAAGGGACAGGCGCCGGGGAGACCCAGTACTTC. Supplemented by reference TRBV7-3 and TRBJ2-5, the full variable domain reads GAGVSQTPSNKVTEKGKYVELRCDPISGHTALYWYRQSLGQGPEFLIYFQGTGAADDSGLPNDRFFAVRPEGSVSTLKIQRTERGDSAVYLCASSQGTGAGETQYFGPGTRLLVL.

This chain connects TRBV27 to TRBJ1-4; the D gene is possibly TRBD1 (6 bases). The V end lost 6 bases, the J end lost 5 bases, and 13 bases lay between the germline ends. This CDR3 has 14 amino acids. Germline assignment: CDR1 MNHEY and CDR2 SMNVEV (reference sequence). The CDR3, as DNA: TGTGCCAGCAGGGCCGGGACATCAAATGAAAAACTGTTTTTT. It encodes CASRAGTSNEKLFF.

The chain couples TRBV11-2 to TRBJ2-7, with 7 bases identical to TRBD2. Germline V gene lookup returns CDR1 SGHAT and CDR2 FQNNGV. The CDR3 sequence is 18 residues long. V lost 5 bases, J lost 4 bases, and 20 bases stayed unmatched. The CDR3 DNA follows: TGTGCCAGCAGCCCCCGAAGTATCGTCAGCGGGATAAGGTACGAGCAGTACTTC. Residues: CASSPRSIVSGIRYEQYF.

V is TRBV5-1 and J is TRBJ1-2; a weak D match, TRBD1 (5 bases). V was trimmed by 2 bases and J by 6 bases, leaving 14 bases between them. This CDR3 has 14 residues. CDR1 is SGHRS and CDR2 is YFSETQ in the germline V gene. This chain's CDR3 is CASSLGGAVDGYTF. CDR3 nucleotides: TGCGCCAGCAGCTTAGGAGGGGCGGTTGATGGCTACACCTTC.

The gene calls are TRBV5-1 and TRBJ2-5; a possible D gene is TRBD2 (6 bases). Germline V CDR1 and CDR2: SGHRS, YFSETQ. CDR3 length: 15 amino acids. V lost 8 bases and J lost 5, with 22 bases in between. CDR3 protein: CARAPQGRDWETQYF. CDR3 DNA: TGCGCCAGGGCTCCGCAGGGACGGGACTGGGAGACCCAGTACTTC.

This CDR3 is CASSLGEAEQFF. The CDR3 coding sequence is TGTGCCAGCAGCTTAGGCGAGGCTGAGCAGTTCTTC. This chain connects TRBV11-2 to TRBJ2-1; D is unresolved. The CDR3 extends over 12 amino acids. Germline assignment: CDR1 SGHAT and CDR2 FQNNGV. V lost 1 base to trimming and J lost 9 bases, with 7 bases between them.

The rearrangement uses TRBV7-7 and TRBJ1-1; D is uncertain. The CDR3 runs to 13 residues. CDR1 and CDR2 (germline): SSHAT, FNYEAQ (reference sequence). Trimming cost V 3 bases and J 1 base, with 6 bases left between them. The DNA of the CDR3 is TGTGCCAGCAGCTTGGCCGCGAACACTGAAGCTTTCTTT. It translates to CASSLAANTEAFF.

This chain joins TRBV4-1 and TRBJ2-7; the D gene is possibly TRBD1 (5 bases). The CDR3 length is 16 residues. Looked up from germline, CDR1 is MGHRA and CDR2 is YSYEKL. With 4 bases removed from V and 0 bases from J, the gap between germline ends came to 16 bases. For the CDR3, the DNA is TGCGCCAGCAGCCCCACGTCGAGTAGGGGCTCCTACGAGCAGTACTTC. It yields the protein CASSPTSSRGSYEQYF.

The chain uses TRBV11-2 and TRBJ2-7; 10 bases line up with TRBD2. The germline gives CDR1 SGHAT, CDR2 FQNNGV. V lost 5 bases, J lost 0 bases, and 4 bases stayed unmatched. The CDR3 is made up of 15 amino acids. The CDR3, as DNA: TGTGCCAGCAGCCTGCCTAGCGGGAGCTCCTACGAGCAGTACTTC. This codes for CASSLPSGSSYEQYF. Variable domain in full (rest from reference TRBV11-2 and TRBJ2-7): EAGVAQSPRYKIIEKRQSVAFWCNPISGHATLYWYQQILGQGPKLLIQFQNNGVVDDSQLPKDRFSAERLKGVDSTLKIQPAKLEDSAVYLCASSLPSGSSYEQYFGPGTRLTVT.

This clone was observed a handful of times. CDR3 bases: TGTGCCAGCCCCGGTGGCCGGAGGCTCAGCGGTACGCAGTATTTT. Protein sequence: CASPGGRRLSGTQYF. The J gene is TRBJ2-3, the V gene TRBV7-9; perhaps TRBD2 as D (5 bases). This CDR3 is built from 15 residues. CDR1 and CDR2 from the germline V gene are SEHNR and FQNEAQ (reference sequence). With 8 bases removed from V and 8 bases from J, the gap between germline ends came to 23 bases. The full variable domain, completed using reference TRBV7-9 and TRBJ2-3, is DTGVSQNPRHKITKRGQNVTFRCDPISEHNRLYWYRQTLGQGPEFLTYFQNEAQLEKSRLLSDRFSAERPKGSFSTLEIQRTEQGDSAMYLCASPGGRRLSGTQYFGPGTRLTVL.

CDR3 nucleotides: TGTGCCTACAAGCGGGAAGTGAACACCGGGGAGCTGTTTTTT. It yields the protein CAYKREVNTGELFF. The chain couples TRBV30 to TRBJ2-2; 7 nucleotides align to TRBD2. The germline V gene has CDR1 GTSNPN and CDR2 SVGIG (reference sequence). This CDR3 has 14 amino acids. With 7 bases clipped from V and 1 base from J, the junction kept 6 bases outside the gene matches.

The gene calls are TRBV4-2 and TRBJ2-3; D remains unclear. V shed 0 bases and J shed 4 bases, with 11 bases lying between them. CDR3 length: 15 amino acids. Germline assignment: CDR1 LGHNA and CDR2 YNFKEQ. The DNA for the CDR3 is TGTGCCAGCAGCCAAGACCCGGGTGGCGCAGATACGCAGTATTTT. It codes for CASSQDPGGADTQYF.

The chain couples TRBV9 to TRBJ2-1; tentative D call: TRBD1 (5 bases). The V gene lost 4 bases and the J gene lost 4 bases, with 21 bases spanning the gap. This CDR3 is 17 amino acids long. Germline V lookup: CDR1 SGDLS, CDR2 YYNGEE. The CDR3 DNA is TGTGCCAGCAGCCCCCTGGCTGTTTTGGGGCTTTACAATGAGCAGTTCTTC. Protein sequence: CASSPLAVLGLYNEQFF.

The chain is built from TRBV29-1 and TRBJ1-6, with 7 positions matching TRBD1. V gave up 6 bases and J gave up 10 bases; unmatched junction bases: 6. Germline-derived CDR1 and CDR2 are SQVTM and ANQGSEA. CDR3 length: 12 amino acids. The CDR3 nucleotides read TGCAGCGTGAGAGAGGGGGCCTCACCCCTCCACTTT. Translation: CSVREGASPLHF.

This chain links TRBV28 with TRBJ1-2; D might be TRBD1 (6 bases). Germline CDR1 MDHEN, CDR2 SYDVKM. Trimming left V 3 bases short and J 4 bases short, with 12 bases between. The CDR3 loop spans 14 amino acids. The CDR3 reads CASSFPQGRYGYTF. As DNA, the CDR3 is TGTGCCAGCAGTTTCCCCCAGGGGCGCTATGGCTACACCTTC.

This clone was counted a single time. The chain has TRBV12-3 or TRBV12-4 and TRBJ1-1, with a tentative D call TRBD1 (5 bases). This CDR3 comprises 11 residues. Trimming cost V 7 bases and J 10 bases, with 13 bases left between them. Here the CDR3 reads CASKLTGTAFF. CDR3 DNA sequence: TGTGCCAGCAAACTAACAGGTACAGCTTTCTTT.